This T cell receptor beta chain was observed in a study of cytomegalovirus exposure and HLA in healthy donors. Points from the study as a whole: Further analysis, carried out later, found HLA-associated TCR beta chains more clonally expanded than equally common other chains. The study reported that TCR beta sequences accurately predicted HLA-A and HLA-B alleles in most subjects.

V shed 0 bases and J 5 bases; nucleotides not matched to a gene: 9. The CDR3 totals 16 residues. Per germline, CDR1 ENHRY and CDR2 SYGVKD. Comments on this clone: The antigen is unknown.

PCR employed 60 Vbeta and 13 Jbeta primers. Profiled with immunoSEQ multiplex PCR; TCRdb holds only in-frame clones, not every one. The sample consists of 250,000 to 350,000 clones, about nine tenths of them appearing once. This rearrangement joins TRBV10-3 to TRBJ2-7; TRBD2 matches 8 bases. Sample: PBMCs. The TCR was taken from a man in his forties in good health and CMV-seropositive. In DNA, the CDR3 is TGTGCCATCAGTGAGTCGCTAGCGGGTTTGGGGGACGAGCAGTACTTC. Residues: CAISESLAGLGDEQYF.